This is a list of T cell receptor beta chains from one sample in a study of cytomegalovirus exposure and HLA in healthy donors. Only in-frame clones appear in the TCRdb table, and some are missing; sequencing was by immunoSEQ multiplex PCR. The sample lists about 160,000 clones, around four fifths occurring once. The specimen was PBMCs. These receptors were taken from a man aged 25 to 40 in good health and CMV-seronegative. CDR3s include the opening cysteine and the closing phenylalanine or tryptophan. A D gene is named only where the DNA matches it firmly. Part of the rows lack a size; the others show once, few, many or a class for expanded clones.

cdr3_aa cdr3_nt d_call j_call v_call clone_size
CASSHGGDPNEQYF TGTGCCAGCAGCCACGGGGGGGATCCAAACGAGCAGTACTTC . TRBJ2-7 TRBV21-1 .
CASSLGQGKNYGYTF TGTGCCAGCAGCTTAGGACAGGGAAAGAACTATGGCTACACCTTC TRBD1 TRBJ1-2 TRBV7-6 .
CASSPTSGRAIDTQYF TGTGCCAGCAGCCCAACTAGCGGGAGGGCGATAGATACGCAGTATTTT TRBD2 TRBJ2-3 TRBV4-2 .
CASSKGRASEQYF TGTGCCAGCAGTAAGGGGAGGGCGAGCGAGCAGTACTTC TRBD2 TRBJ2-7 TRBV28 once
CASSLAFATDNTGELFF TGTGCCAGCAGCTTGGCCTTCGCGACAGACAACACCGGGGAGCTGTTTTTT . TRBJ2-2 TRBV5-4 .
CASRLGTGVYF TGTGCCAGCCGACTAGGGACGGGGGTGTACTTC . TRBJ2-5 TRBV25-1 .
CASSPTGLDNSPLHF TGTGCCAGCAGCCCGACAGGGCTTGATAATTCACCCCTCCACTTT TRBD1 TRBJ1-6 TRBV6-5 .
CASRKKSTYNEQFF TGCGCCAGCAGGAAAAAGAGCACCTACAATGAGCAGTTCTTC . TRBJ2-1 TRBV4-1 .
CASSGDRVKGYTF TGTGCCAGCAGTGGGGACAGGGTGAAGGGCTACACCTTC TRBD1 TRBJ1-2 TRBV2 .
CASSPGQGAREQYF TGTGCCAGCAGCCCGGGACAGGGGGCTCGCGAGCAGTACTTC TRBD1 TRBJ2-7 TRBV2 .
CASSLAGGDYEQYF TGCGCCAGCAGCTTGGCCGGGGGGGACTACGAGCAGTACTTC TRBD2 TRBJ2-7 TRBV5-1 .
CATSRLEGQGREKLFF TGTGCCACCAGCAGACTAGAGGGACAGGGTAGGGAAAAACTGTTTTTT TRBD1 TRBJ1-4 TRBV15 .
CAGQGSTDTQYF TGTGCCGGACAGGGTTCCACAGATACGCAGTATTTT TRBD1 TRBJ2-3 TRBV30 .
CSVGSGSINEQYF TGCAGCGTTGGTAGCGGGAGTATCAACGAGCAGTACTTC TRBD2 TRBJ2-7 TRBV29-1 .
CASSDVWGGDEQYF TGTGCCAGCAGCGACGTCTGGGGCGGCGACGAGCAGTACTTC . TRBJ2-7 TRBV7-2 .
CASSYEQFMNTEAFF TGTGCCAGCAGTTACGAACAGTTCATGAACACTGAAGCTTTCTTT . TRBJ1-1 TRBV6-5 .
CAWSIGGGDTQYF TGTGCCTGGTCTATCGGGGGAGGAGATACGCAGTATTTT . TRBJ2-3 TRBV30 .
CAWRGGRAMWYEQYF TGTGCCTGGAGAGGCGGGAGGGCAATGTGGTACGAGCAGTACTTC TRBD2 TRBJ2-7 TRBV30 .
CASSQRQTNTGELFF TGTGCCAGCAGTCAAAGACAGACGAACACCGGGGAGCTGTTTTTT . TRBJ2-2 TRBV2 .
CAWNGASGSMETQYF TGTGCCTGGAACGGAGCGAGCGGGAGTATGGAGACCCAGTACTTC TRBD2 TRBJ2-5 TRBV30 .
CASSPGTGGQTPLHF TGTGCCAGCTCACCAGGGACAGGGGGCCAGACACCCCTCCACTTT TRBD1 TRBJ1-6 TRBV18 .
CAISVDRGEQYF TGTGCCATCAGTGTGGACAGGGGCGAGCAGTACTTC TRBD1 TRBJ2-7 TRBV10-3 .
CASNLSRNQPQHF TGTGCCAGCAATCTTTCGAGGAATCAGCCCCAGCATTTT . TRBJ1-5 TRBV28 .
CASTSGGGEKLFF TGTGCCAGCACCTCGGGGGGAGGTGAAAAACTGTTTTTT . TRBJ1-4 TRBV5-4 .
CASSLGQGRSSDTQYF TGTGCCAGCAGTCTCGGACAGGGGAGGTCCTCAGATACGCAGTATTTT TRBD1 TRBJ2-3 TRBV27 .
CASSETGAIYEQYF TGTGCCAGCAGCGAGACAGGAGCAATTTACGAGCAGTACTTC . TRBJ2-7 TRBV25-1 .
CASSWGQGGTDTQYF TGCGCCAGCAGCTGGGGACAGGGAGGGACAGATACGCAGTATTTT TRBD1 TRBJ2-3 TRBV5-1 .
CATSRGQGVHEQYF TGTGCCACCAGCAGGGGACAGGGGGTCCACGAGCAGTACTTC TRBD1 TRBJ2-7 TRBV15 once
CASSLGQTLNTEAFF TGTGCCAGCAGCTTAGGACAGACCCTGAACACTGAAGCTTTCTTT . TRBJ1-1 TRBV7-8 .
CASSIDRTSGGEQYF TGTGCCAGTAGTATAGATCGGACTAGCGGGGGTGAGCAGTACTTC TRBD2 TRBJ2-7 TRBV19 .
CASSSPYSSGANVLTF TGTGCCAGCAGCTCCCCCTACAGCTCTGGGGCCAACGTCCTGACTTTC . TRBJ2-6 TRBV13 .
CASSFAGEETQYF TGCGCCAGCAGCTTTGCCGGGGAAGAGACCCAGTACTTC . TRBJ2-5 TRBV5-1 once
CASSYTSGGYLRGDTQYF TGTGCCAGCAGTTACACTAGCGGGGGGTACCTGAGAGGAGATACGCAGTATTTT TRBD2 TRBJ2-3 TRBV2 .
CASSKASGRGRVQPQHF TGTGCCAGCAGCAAAGCCTCGGGGCGGGGGCGAGTTCAGCCCCAGCATTTT . TRBJ1-5 TRBV21-1 .
CASSPSAGSTGELFF TGTGCCAGCAGCCCCTCTGCCGGGAGCACCGGGGAGCTGTTTTTT . TRBJ2-2 TRBV28 .
CASSLFGDRSYEQYF TGTGCCAGCAGCTTATTCGGGGACAGGTCCTACGAGCAGTACTTC TRBD1 TRBJ2-7 TRBV11-2 few
CAISEGGTGELFF TGTGCCATCAGTGAGGGGGGGACCGGGGAGCTGTTTTTT . TRBJ2-2 TRBV10-3 .
CASSLGRLAGGLSTDTQYF TGTGCCAGCAGCTTAGGTCGACTAGCGGGGGGACTGAGCACAGATACGCAGTATTTT TRBD2 TRBJ2-3 TRBV7-2 .
CASSSPGNYGYTF TGTGCCAGCAGTTCCCCCGGGAACTATGGCTACACCTTC . TRBJ1-2 TRBV28 .
CAWSVGQGKDTQYF TGTGCCTGGAGTGTAGGACAGGGGAAGGATACGCAGTATTTT TRBD1 TRBJ2-3 TRBV30 .
CATQRGYSYNEQFF TGTGCCACCCAGCGGGGGTACTCCTACAATGAGCAGTTCTTC TRBD2 TRBJ2-1 TRBV6-1 .
CASSLSTRGGYNEQFF TGTGCCAGCAGCTTGTCGACGCGGGGGGGGTACAATGAGCAGTTCTTC TRBD2 TRBJ2-1 TRBV5-6 once
CASSLAGLALEQFF TGTGCCAGCAGCTTAGCGGGACTAGCGTTAGAGCAGTTCTTC TRBD2 TRBJ2-1 TRBV7-9 few
CASSPGTENYEQYF TGTGCCAGCTCACCTGGGACAGAAAACTACGAGCAGTACTTC TRBD1 TRBJ2-7 TRBV18 .
CASSTLDNPRYNEQFF TGTGCCAGCAGCACCCTTGACAATCCCCGCTACAATGAGCAGTTCTTC . TRBJ2-1 TRBV7-3 .
CASKDTNTDTQYF TGTGCCAGCAAGGACACAAACACAGATACGCAGTATTTT . TRBJ2-3 TRBV28 .
CASSDGTSGNEQFF TGTGCCAGCAGTGATGGGACTAGCGGCAATGAGCAGTTCTTC TRBD2 TRBJ2-1 TRBV6-4 .
CASSPGFGLASNQETQYF TGTGCCAGCAGCCCCGGCTTTGGGCTAGCGAGTAACCAAGAGACCCAGTACTTC . TRBJ2-5 TRBV5-8 .
CASTGLQDNTGELFF TGCGCCAGCACAGGTCTGCAGGATAACACCGGGGAGCTGTTTTTT . TRBJ2-2 TRBV5-1 .
CSVERDRGSEQYF TGCAGCGTTGAACGAGACAGGGGGAGTGAGCAGTACTTC TRBD1 TRBJ2-7 TRBV29-1 .
CASSPAASSYNEQFF TGTGCCAGCTCACCTGCGGCGAGCTCCTACAATGAGCAGTTCTTC . TRBJ2-1 TRBV18 .
CASSLNHEPRGRGEQPQHF TGTGCCAGCAGCTTAAACCACGAGCCGAGGGGCAGGGGCGAGCAGCCCCAGCATTTT . TRBJ1-5 TRBV7-3 .
CASSLDRLAGGPYEQYF TGTGCCAGCAGCTTAGATCGCCTAGCGGGAGGGCCCTACGAGCAGTACTTC TRBD2 TRBJ2-7 TRBV11-2 .
CASSITASNQPQHF TGTGCCAGTAGTATCACAGCAAGCAATCAGCCCCAGCATTTT . TRBJ1-5 TRBV19 .